There are a few counts of the clone carrying this TCR beta chain. Its specificity is unknown. The data stem from a study of radiation and T cells in renal cell carcinoma. General observations from the study: Top tumor clonotypes rose in blood 2 weeks post-radiation, then contracted. No pretreatment tumor biopsies were available for baseline clonotypes.

Measured with immunoSEQ multiplex PCR; TCRdb has only the in-frame clones, and not every one. Of 45,000 to 55,000 clones in the sample, 80% are singletons; the top ten hold 25% to 30%. CDR3 length equals 15 residues. Deletions cut 2 bases from V and 6 bases from J, with 16 bases between. Germline-derived CDR1 and CDR2 are MNHNS and SASEGT. Regarding time point: blood 2 weeks post-SBRT. This sample's treatment: 15 Gy SBRT to primary tumor, nephrectomy 4 weeks later. Serial blood draws occurred at baseline and 2 and 4 weeks post-SBRT. The patient's renal cell carcinoma had clear cell pathology. The sample in question was blood, obtained from a patient whose treatment included radiotherapy and nephrectomy. V gene TRBV6-1 combines with J gene TRBJ1-2; possible D gene TRBD1, 5 bases. The TCR comes from a woman in her 70s with renal cell carcinoma. The DNA of the CDR3 is TGTGCCAGCAGTGAATTTGGAGCCAGAGGGGATGGCTACACCTTC. This codes for CASSEFGARGDGYTF.